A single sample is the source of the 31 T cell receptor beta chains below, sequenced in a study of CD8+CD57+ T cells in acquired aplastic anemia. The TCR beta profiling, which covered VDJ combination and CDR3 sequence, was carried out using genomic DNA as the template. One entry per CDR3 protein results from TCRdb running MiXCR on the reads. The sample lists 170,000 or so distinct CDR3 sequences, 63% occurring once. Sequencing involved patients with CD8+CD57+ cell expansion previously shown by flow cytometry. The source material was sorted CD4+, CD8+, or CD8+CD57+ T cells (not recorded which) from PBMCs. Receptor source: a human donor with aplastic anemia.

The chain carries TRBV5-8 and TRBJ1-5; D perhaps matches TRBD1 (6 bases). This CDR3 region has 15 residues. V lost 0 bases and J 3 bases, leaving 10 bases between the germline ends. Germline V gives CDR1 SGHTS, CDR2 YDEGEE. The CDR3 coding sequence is TGTGCCAGCAGCTTGGGGGGGCATAACAATCAGCCCCAGCATTTT. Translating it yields CASSLGGHNNQPQHF.

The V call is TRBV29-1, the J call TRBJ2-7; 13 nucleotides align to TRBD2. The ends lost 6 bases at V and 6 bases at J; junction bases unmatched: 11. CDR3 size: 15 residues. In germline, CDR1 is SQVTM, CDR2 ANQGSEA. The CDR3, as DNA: TGCAGCGTGACCCCTGGGACTAGCGGGATCTCCGAGCAGTACTTC. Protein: CSVTPGTSGISEQYF.

CDR3 amino acids: CASKLKRTGEGYTF. Written as DNA, the CDR3 is TGTGCCAGCAAACTGAAGAGGACAGGGGAAGGCTACACCTTC. This sequence joins TRBV5-6 and TRBJ1-2; TRBD1 agrees at 9 bases. CDR1 and CDR2 from the germline V gene are SGHDT and YYEEEE. The CDR3 has 14 amino acids. V dropped 6 bases and J dropped 8; count of bases not matched to a gene: 11.

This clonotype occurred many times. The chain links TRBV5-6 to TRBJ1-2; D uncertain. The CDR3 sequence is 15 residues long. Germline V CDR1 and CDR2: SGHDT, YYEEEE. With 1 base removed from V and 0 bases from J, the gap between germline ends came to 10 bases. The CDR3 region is CASSLTLNPNYGYTF. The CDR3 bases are TGTGCCAGCAGCTTGACGCTAAACCCTAACTATGGCTACACCTTC.

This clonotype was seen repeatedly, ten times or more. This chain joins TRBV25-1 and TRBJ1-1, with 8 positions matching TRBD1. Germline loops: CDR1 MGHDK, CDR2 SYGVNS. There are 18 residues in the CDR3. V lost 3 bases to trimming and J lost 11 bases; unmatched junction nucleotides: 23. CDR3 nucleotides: TGTGCCAGCAGTGACAAACCGGACAGGGCCGAGGGGATCCTTGGCGCTTTCTTT. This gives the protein CASSDKPDRAEGILGAFF. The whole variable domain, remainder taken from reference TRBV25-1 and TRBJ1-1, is EADIYQTPRYLVIGTGKKITLECSQTMGHDKMYWYQQDPGMELHLIHYSYGVNSTEKGDLSSESTVSRIRTEHFPLTLESARPSHTSQYLCASSDKPDRAEGILGAFFGQGTRLTVV.

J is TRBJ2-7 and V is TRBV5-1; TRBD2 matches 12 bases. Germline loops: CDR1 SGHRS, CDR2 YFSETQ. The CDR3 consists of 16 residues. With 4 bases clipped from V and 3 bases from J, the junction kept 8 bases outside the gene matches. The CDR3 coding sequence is TGCGCCAGCAGCAAGGGACTAGCGGGCACTTTCTACGAGCAGTACTTC. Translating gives CASSKGLAGTFYEQYF.

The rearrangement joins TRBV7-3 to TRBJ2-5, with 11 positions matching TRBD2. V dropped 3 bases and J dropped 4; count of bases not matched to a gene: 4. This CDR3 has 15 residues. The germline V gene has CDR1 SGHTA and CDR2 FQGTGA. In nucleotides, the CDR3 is TGTGCCAGCAGCTTGTCTAGCGGGGGGACAGAGACCCAGTACTTC. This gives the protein CASSLSSGGTETQYF.

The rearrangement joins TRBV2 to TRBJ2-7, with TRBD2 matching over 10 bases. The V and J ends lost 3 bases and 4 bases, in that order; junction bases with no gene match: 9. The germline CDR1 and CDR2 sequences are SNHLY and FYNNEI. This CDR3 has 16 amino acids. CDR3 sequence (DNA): TGTGCCAGCAGTGACCACCCGGGACTAGCGAGATACGAGCAGTACTTC. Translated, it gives CASSDHPGLARYEQYF.

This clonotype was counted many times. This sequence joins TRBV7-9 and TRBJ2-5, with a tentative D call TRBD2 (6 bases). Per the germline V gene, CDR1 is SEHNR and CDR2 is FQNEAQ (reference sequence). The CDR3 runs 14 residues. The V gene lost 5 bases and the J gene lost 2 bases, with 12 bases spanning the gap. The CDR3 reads CASSPPAGQETQYF. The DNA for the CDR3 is TGTGCCAGCAGCCCACCCGCGGGACAAGAGACCCAGTACTTC.

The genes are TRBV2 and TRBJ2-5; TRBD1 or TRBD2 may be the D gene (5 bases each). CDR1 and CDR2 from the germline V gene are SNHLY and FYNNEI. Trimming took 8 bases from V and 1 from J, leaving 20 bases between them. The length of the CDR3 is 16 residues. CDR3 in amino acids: CASQATGTHRQETQYF. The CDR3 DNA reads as TGTGCCAGCCAAGCCACCGGGACCCATCGCCAAGAGACCCAGTACTTC. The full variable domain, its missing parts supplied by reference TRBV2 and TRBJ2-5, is EPEVTQTPSHQVTQMGQEVILRCVPISNHLYFYWYRQILGQKVEFLVSFYNNEISEKSEIFDDQFSVERPDGSNFTLKIRSTKLEDSAMYFCASQATGTHRQETQYFGPGTRLLVL.

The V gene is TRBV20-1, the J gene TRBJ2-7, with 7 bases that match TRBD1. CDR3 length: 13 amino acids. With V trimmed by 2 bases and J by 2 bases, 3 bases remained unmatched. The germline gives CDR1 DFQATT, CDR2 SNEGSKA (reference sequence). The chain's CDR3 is CSARSDRTYEQYF. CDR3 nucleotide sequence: TGCAGTGCTAGATCGGACAGGACCTACGAGCAGTACTTC.

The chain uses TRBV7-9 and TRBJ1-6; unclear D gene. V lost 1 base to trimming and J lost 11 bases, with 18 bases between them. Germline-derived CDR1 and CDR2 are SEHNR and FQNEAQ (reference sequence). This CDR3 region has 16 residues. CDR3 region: CASSLVGRASITPLHF. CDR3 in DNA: TGTGCCAGCAGCTTAGTTGGCAGAGCATCGATTACACCCCTCCACTTT. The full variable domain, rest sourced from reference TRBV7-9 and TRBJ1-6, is DTGVSQNPRHKITKRGQNVTFRCDPISEHNRLYWYRQTLGQGPEFLTYFQNEAQLEKSRLLSDRFSAERPKGSFSTLEIQRTEQGDSAMYLCASSLVGRASITPLHFGNGTRLTVT.

CDR3 nucleotides: TGTGCTAGTGCCCCGGGGGCCCAGATGAACACTGAAGCTTTCTTT. Amino acid sequence: CASAPGAQMNTEAFF. V is TRBV12-3 or TRBV12-4 and J is TRBJ1-1; tentative D call: TRBD1 (6 bases). The CDR3 sequence is 15 residues long.

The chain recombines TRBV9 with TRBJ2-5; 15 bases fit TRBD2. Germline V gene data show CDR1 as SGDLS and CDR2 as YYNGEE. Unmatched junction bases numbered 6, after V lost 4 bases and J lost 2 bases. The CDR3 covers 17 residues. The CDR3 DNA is TGTGCCAGCAGCATACAGGGACTAGCGGGAGGTCAAGAGACCCAGTACTTC. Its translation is CASSIQGLAGGQETQYF.

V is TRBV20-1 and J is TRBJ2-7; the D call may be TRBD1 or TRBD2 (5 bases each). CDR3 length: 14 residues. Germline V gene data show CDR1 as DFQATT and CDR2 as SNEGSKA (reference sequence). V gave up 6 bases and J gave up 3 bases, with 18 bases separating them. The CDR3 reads CSAPTMGPFYEQYF. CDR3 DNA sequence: TGCAGTGCACCGACTATGGGACCTTTCTACGAGCAGTACTTC.

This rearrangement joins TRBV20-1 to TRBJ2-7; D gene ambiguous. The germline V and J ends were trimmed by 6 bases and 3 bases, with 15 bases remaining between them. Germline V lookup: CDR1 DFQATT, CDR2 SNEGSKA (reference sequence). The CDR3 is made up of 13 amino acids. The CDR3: CSAILDGDYEQYF. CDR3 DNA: TGCAGTGCAATTCTGGACGGTGACTACGAGCAGTACTTC.

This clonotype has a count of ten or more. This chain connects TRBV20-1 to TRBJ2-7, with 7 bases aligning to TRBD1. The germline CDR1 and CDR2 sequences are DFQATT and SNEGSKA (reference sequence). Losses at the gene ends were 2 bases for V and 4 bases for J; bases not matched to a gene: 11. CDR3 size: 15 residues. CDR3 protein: CSARLGTVSLYEQYF. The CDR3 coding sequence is TGCAGTGCTAGACTGGGGACAGTGAGCCTTTACGAGCAGTACTTC.

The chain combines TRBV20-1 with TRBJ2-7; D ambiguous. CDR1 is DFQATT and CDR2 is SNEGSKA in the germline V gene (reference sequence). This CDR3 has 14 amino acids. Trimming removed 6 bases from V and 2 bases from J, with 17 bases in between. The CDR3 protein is CSASSQDNAYEQYF. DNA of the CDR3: TGCAGTGCCAGCAGCCAAGATAACGCCTACGAGCAGTACTTC.

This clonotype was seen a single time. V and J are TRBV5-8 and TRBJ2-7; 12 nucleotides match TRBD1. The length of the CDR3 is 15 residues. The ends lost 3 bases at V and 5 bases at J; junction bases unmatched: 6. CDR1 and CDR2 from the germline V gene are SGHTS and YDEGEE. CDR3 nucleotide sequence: TGTGCCAGCAGCTGGGGACAGGGGGCAGTAAACGAGCAGTACTTC. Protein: CASSWGQGAVNEQYF. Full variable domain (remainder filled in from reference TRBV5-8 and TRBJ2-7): EAGVTQSPTHLIKTRGQQATLRCSPISGHTSVYWYQQALGLGLQFLLWYDEGEERNRGNFPPRFSGRQFPNYSSELNVNALELEDSALYLCASSWGQGAVNEQYFGPGTRLTVT.

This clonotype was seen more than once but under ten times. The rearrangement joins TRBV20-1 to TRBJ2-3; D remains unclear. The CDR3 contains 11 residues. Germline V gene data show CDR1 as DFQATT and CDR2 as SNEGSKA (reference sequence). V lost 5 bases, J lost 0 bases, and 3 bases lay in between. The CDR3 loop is CSALSTDTQYF. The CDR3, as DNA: TGCAGTGCTTTAAGCACAGATACGCAGTATTTT.

Written as DNA, the CDR3 is TGTGCCAGTAGTCCAACCCTAGGGGGCTCCTACAATGAGCAGTTCTTC. As protein: CASSPTLGGSYNEQFF. V and J are TRBV19 and TRBJ2-1, with TRBD1 as a possible D gene (6 bases). Per germline, CDR1 LNHDA and CDR2 SQIVND (reference sequence). This CDR3 has 16 residues. V lost 5 bases, J lost 0 bases, and 14 bases lay in between.

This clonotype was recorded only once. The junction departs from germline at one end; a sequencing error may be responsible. The CDR3 DNA reads as TGCGCCAGCAGCCCAAGGACAGGAACGGATTCACCCCTCCACTTT. Residues: CASSPRTGTDSPLHF. The V call is TRBV7-2, the J call TRBJ1-6, with 7 positions matching TRBD1. The CDR3 has 15 residues. Germline V gives CDR1 SGHTA, CDR2 FQGNSA.

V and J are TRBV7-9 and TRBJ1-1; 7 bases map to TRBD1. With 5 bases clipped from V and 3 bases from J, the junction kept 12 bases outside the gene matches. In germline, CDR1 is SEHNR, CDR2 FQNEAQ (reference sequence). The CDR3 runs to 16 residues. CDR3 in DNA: TGTGCCAGCAGCCCCCGACAGGGAAGAATTGACACTGAAGCTTTCTTT. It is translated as CASSPRQGRIDTEAFF.

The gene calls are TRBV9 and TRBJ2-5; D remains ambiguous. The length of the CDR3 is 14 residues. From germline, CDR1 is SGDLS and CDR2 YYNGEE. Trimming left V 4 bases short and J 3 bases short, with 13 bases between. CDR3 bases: TGTGCCAGCAGCCATGGGTCCGGAAAAGAGACCCAGTACTTC. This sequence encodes CASSHGSGKETQYF.

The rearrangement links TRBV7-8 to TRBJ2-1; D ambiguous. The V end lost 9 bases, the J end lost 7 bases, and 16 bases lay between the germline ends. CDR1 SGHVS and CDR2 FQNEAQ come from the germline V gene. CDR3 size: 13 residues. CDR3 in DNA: TGTGCCAGTCAGCGTACCCCGGGTAATGAGCAGTTCTTC. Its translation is CASQRTPGNEQFF.

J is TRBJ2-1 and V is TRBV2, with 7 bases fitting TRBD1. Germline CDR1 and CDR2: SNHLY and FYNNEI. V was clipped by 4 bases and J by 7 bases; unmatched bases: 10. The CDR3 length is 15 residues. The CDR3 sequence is CASSATGSLKNEQFF. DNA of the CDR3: TGTGCCAGCAGTGCGACAGGGTCTCTTAAAAATGAGCAGTTCTTC.

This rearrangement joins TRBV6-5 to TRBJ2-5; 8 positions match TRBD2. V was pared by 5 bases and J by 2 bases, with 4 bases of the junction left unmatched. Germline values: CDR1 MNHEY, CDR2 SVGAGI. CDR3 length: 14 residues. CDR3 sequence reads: CASSAGGEQETQYF. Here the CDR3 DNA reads TGTGCCAGCAGTGCCGGGGGGGAGCAAGAGACCCAGTACTTC.

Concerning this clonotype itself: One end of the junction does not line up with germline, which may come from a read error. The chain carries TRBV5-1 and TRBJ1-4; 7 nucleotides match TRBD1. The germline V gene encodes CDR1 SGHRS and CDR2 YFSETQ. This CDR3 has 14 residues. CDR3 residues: CASEEQGLGEKLSF. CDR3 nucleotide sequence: TGCGCCAGCGAGGAACAGGGGTTGGGTGAAAAACTGTCTTTT.

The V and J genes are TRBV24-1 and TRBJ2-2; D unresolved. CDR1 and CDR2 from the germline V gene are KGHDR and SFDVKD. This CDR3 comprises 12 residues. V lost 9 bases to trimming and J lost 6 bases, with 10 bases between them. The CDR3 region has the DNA TGTGCCACCGGAATATGGGCCGGGGAGCTGTTTTTT. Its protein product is CATGIWAGELFF.

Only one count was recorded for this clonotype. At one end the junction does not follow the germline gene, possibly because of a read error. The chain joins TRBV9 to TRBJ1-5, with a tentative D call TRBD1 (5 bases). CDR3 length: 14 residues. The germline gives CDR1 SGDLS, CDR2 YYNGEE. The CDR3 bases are TGTGCCAGCAGCGGGGGGGGGGGGGATCAGCCCCCGCATTTT. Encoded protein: CASSGGGGDQPPHF.

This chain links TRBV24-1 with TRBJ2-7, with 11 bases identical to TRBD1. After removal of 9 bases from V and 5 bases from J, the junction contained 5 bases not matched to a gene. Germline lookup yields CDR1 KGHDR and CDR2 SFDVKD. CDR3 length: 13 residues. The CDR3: CATEDRGRDEQYF. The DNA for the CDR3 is TGTGCCACCGAGGACAGGGGGCGGGACGAGCAGTACTTC.